In this sample, the clone carrying this T cell receptor beta chain turned up once. The study drew its donors from healthy HIV-negative adults without recent acute infections or vaccinations. Among the donors, all were Caucasian adults who lived in Nashville, Tennessee. The record originates from a study of shared clonotypes between healthy human individuals. CDR3 length equals 19 residues. The V gene's germline CDR1 is KGHSH and CDR2 LQKENI. V was clipped by 2 bases and J by 0 bases; unmatched bases: 13. Per the study methods: Junction-only sequences without quality scores were provided by ImmunoSEQ, so filtering was different. Only in-frame clones appear in the TCRdb table, and some are missing; sequencing was by immunoSEQ multiplex PCR. V, J and clone size derive from that table, while D and trimming were established from the DNA sequence. The table records 1.4 million to 1.5 million clones, roughly 96% of them present only once.

Sequencing used naive CD4+ T cells sorted from blood. Documented subset: CD45RA+ positively selected. The source is a man aged 25-45 years in good health. The chain recombines TRBV18 with TRBJ1-3, with 7 bases that match TRBD1. The CDR3, as DNA: TGTGCCAGCTCACCAACACAAACTCGAGGACAGGCCTCTGGAAACACCATATATTTT. Translation gives CASSPTQTRGQASGNTIYF.